This record looks at one T cell receptor beta chain sequence and its context. Its antigen is as yet unknown. The data belong to a study of STAT5B mutations in CD4+ large granular lymphocyte leukemia. For the study at large: Healthy donors showed HLA-associated enrichment of the CDR3 'QG' motif. Study results and caveats: Data were not HLA-matched across samples.

Buffy coats from healthy blood donors served as controls. Germline assignment: CDR1 MGHDK and CDR2 SYGVNS. V lost 5 bases to trimming and J lost 1 base, with 17 bases between them. The CDR3 extends over 16 amino acids. In the original analysis: The detection floor for productive clonotype frequency was 2.59 x 10-5. The repertoire was sequenced with immunoSEQ multiplex PCR; TCRdb's copy has only in-frame clones and lacks some. V, J and clone size are those of that table, while D and trimming were read from the DNA. The table includes approximately 20,000 clones, roughly three quarters detected once. The specimen was CD4+ T cells from blood buffy coats. The chain uses TRBV25-1 and TRBJ1-1; no clear D gene. The TCR originated in a human donor in good health. CDR3: CASSFRASGENTEAFF. The CDR3, as DNA: TGTGCCAGCAGTTTTCGAGCAAGCGGGGAGAACACTGAAGCTTTCTTT.